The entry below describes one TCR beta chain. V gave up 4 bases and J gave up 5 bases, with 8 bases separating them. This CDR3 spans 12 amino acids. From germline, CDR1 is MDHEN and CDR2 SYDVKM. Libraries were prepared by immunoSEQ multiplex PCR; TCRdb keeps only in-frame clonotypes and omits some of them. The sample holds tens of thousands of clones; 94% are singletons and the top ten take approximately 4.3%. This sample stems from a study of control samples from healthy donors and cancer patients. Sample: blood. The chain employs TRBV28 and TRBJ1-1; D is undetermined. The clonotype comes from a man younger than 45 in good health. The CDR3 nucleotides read TGTGCCAGCAGTTCGGTAGGAACTGAAGCTTTCTTT. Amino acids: CASSSVGTEAFF.